The 5 T cell receptor beta chains given below trace back to one sample, sequenced in a study of stem cell transplantation in POMP-related autoinflammatory disease. Study-level points and caveats: Across all analyzed T-cell subsets, patients with PRAID tended toward reduced diversity and increased clonality. Unique TRB V-J gene pairings were limited in number in patients with PRAID.

No antigen has been assigned to these receptors. Sequenced by immunoSEQ multiplex PCR; TCRdb stores in-frame clones only, minus some. This sample has 11,000 or so clones, with approximately 86% found just once. The source material was CD8+ T cells from PBMCs, sampled before stem cell transplantation. Receptors were obtained from a human donor with POMP-related autoinflammation and immune dysregulation (PRAID).

The chain joins TRBV6-6 to TRBJ1-1, with D unclear. The CDR3 spans 12 residues. Germline CDR1 is MNHNY and CDR2 is SVGAGI (reference sequence). V dropped 2 bases and J dropped 4 bases, with 5 bases sitting between them. The CDR3 DNA follows: TGTGCCAGCAGTTACGGAGCCACTGAAGCTTTCTTT. This gives the protein CASSYGATEAFF.

This clone was picked up one time. V and J are TRBV9 and TRBJ1-2; a possible D gene is TRBD1 (5 bases). CDR1 and CDR2 from the germline V gene are SGDLS and YYNGEE. The CDR3 is 15 residues long. With 3 bases removed from V and 7 bases from J, the gap between germline ends came to 19 bases. In nucleotides, the CDR3 is TGTGCCAGCAGCGGCGGCTCTGGGGCCCGTTTTGGCTACACCTTC. Translating gives CASSGGSGARFGYTF.

The chain carries TRBV6-5 and TRBJ1-2; D call uncertain. V was shortened by 6 bases and J by 0 bases, with 11 bases between the two germline ends. CDR1 and CDR2 (germline): MNHEY, SVGAGI. The CDR3 length is 14 residues. The CDR3 region has the DNA TGTGCCAGCAGGTTCGGTAGTACTAACTATGGCTACACCTTC. Amino acid sequence: CASRFGSTNYGYTF.

V is TRBV29-1 and J is TRBJ2-1; D is uncertain. The germline V gene has CDR1 SQVTM and CDR2 ANQGSEA. Deletions cut 5 bases from V and 0 bases from J, with 14 bases between. The CDR3 consists of 15 residues. The CDR3, as DNA: TGCAGCGTTCCGATGATCCGGAGCTCCTACAATGAGCAGTTCTTC. Its protein product is CSVPMIRSSYNEQFF.

This chain links TRBV28 with TRBJ2-7; TRBD2 matches at 16 bases. The CDR3 sequence is 17 residues long. Germline V gene sequence: CDR1 MDHEN, CDR2 SYDVKM. The J segment lost 6 bases and the V segment lost 6 bases, leaving 11 bases of the junction unmatched. CDR3 in DNA: TGTGCCAGCAGACCTCCCGGGACTAGCGGGAGGGCCGTCGAGCAGTACTTC. This sequence encodes CASRPPGTSGRAVEQYF.